What follows describes a single T cell receptor beta chain. Each sample had at least 7 million PBMCs isolated. This sample is drawn from a study of blood T cells in healthy people across ages. CDR3 size: 13 residues. V was clipped by 2 bases and J by 0 bases, with 5 bases between them. Looked up from germline, CDR1 is MNHEY and CDR2 is SVGEGT. Through a sample-barcoded 5' primer and a J-beta primer mix, a second PCR was run for roughly 7 to 12 cycles. Using its own MiXCR run on the 5' RACE reads, TCRdb lists one record per CDR3 protein. The table lists approximately 1.5 million distinct CDR3 sequences, around 40% of them singletons.

This sequence was found in a woman aged 18-35 years in good health. The chain carries TRBV6-2 or TRBV6-3 and TRBJ2-7; D gene ambiguous. The sample taken for sequencing was blood. The CDR3 nucleotides are TGTGCCAGCAGTTACGACATCTCCTACGAGCAGTACTTC. Amino acid sequence: CASSYDISYEQYF.